This entry describes one T cell receptor beta chain. These data come from a study of CD8+ T cells in alopecia areata. Once RNA had been extracted, it was reverse transcribed into cDNA to act as the sequencing template. Here immunoSEQ multiplex PCR was the method, and the copy in TCRdb shows in-frame clones only, minus some. The table lists more than 150,000 clones, roughly 53% of them singletons. Treatment in this sample: oral pan-JAK inhibitor, 5-10 mg twice daily. The V gene lost 5 bases and the J gene lost 6 bases, with 14 bases spanning the gap. The germline V gene has CDR1 SQVTM and CDR2 ANQGSEA. The CDR3 runs 12 residues.

The material sequenced was CD8+ T cells sorted from blood, taken at week 24, from a patient treated with tofacitinib. The receptor was isolated from a human donor with alopecia areata. The V call is TRBV29-1, the J call TRBJ2-7; perhaps TRBD1 as D (6 bases). This chain's CDR3 is CSVNGRGTEQYF. For the CDR3, the DNA is TGCAGCGTTAATGGCAGGGGTACCGAGCAGTACTTC.